These 14 T cell receptor beta chains were all obtained from the same sample, sequenced in a study of cytomegalovirus exposure and HLA in healthy donors. PCR employed 60 Vbeta and 13 Jbeta primers. Profiling relied on immunoSEQ multiplex PCR, and the TCRdb table lists in-frame clones only, not all of them. The sample shows under 200,000 clones, 60% to 85% of them seen only once. The sequenced material came from PBMCs. These receptors were taken from a woman aged 50 to 65 in good health and CMV-seropositive.

V is TRBV9 and J is TRBJ2-1; 7 bases fit TRBD1. The V gene's germline CDR1 is SGDLS and CDR2 YYNGEE. Unmatched junction bases numbered 13, after V lost 0 bases and J lost 13 bases. The CDR3 runs to 15 residues. This CDR3 is CASSVDRDSLGGQFF. CDR3 nucleotide sequence: TGTGCCAGCAGCGTAGATCGGGACAGCTTAGGGGGACAGTTCTTC.

As for this clone: One junction end disagrees with the germline gene, perhaps due to a read error. The genes are TRBV7-7 and TRBJ2-2; D might be TRBD1 (7 bases). CDR1 and CDR2 (germline): SSHAT, FNYEAQ (reference sequence). The CDR3 sequence is 14 residues long. This CDR3 reads CASSIGTAGGELFF. DNA of the CDR3: TGTGCTAGCAGCATCGGGACAGCGGGCGGGGAGCTGTTTTTT.

The chain has TRBV27 and TRBJ2-7; TRBD1 agrees at 9 bases. This CDR3 is 17 amino acids long. V lost 3 bases and J lost 2; bases outside the gene matches: 11. Germline V gene sequence: CDR1 MNHEY, CDR2 SMNVEV (reference sequence). The CDR3 coding sequence is TGTGCCAGCAGTTTGTCCATGGGACAGGGCCCCCCCTACGAGCAGTACTTC. Residues: CASSLSMGQGPPYEQYF.

The chain combines TRBV5-1 with TRBJ1-1; the D gene is possibly TRBD1 (5 bases). Germline V gene lookup returns CDR1 SGHRS and CDR2 YFSETQ. Trimming left V 1 base short and J 1 base short, with 8 bases between. The CDR3 length is 14 residues. The CDR3 sequence: CASSLPDRNTEAFF. The DNA of the CDR3 is TGCGCCAGCAGCTTGCCAGACAGGAACACTGAAGCTTTCTTT.

The CDR3: CASSSVQGADEKLFF. As DNA, the CDR3 is TGTGCCAGCAGCTCTGTACAGGGGGCGGACGAAAAACTGTTTTTT. The rearrangement joins TRBV9 to TRBJ1-4; 9 positions agree with TRBD1. CDR1 and CDR2 (germline): SGDLS, YYNGEE. This CDR3 spans 15 amino acids. V lost 4 bases and J lost 8; bases outside the gene matches: 9.

The chain recombines TRBV7-6 with TRBJ2-5; 9 nucleotides agree with TRBD1. The last part of the DNA fits TRBJ2-7 better; the J call may be wrong. The CDR3 consists of 15 residues. Germline loops: CDR1 SGHVS, CDR2 FNYEAQ. CDR3 region: CASSTRGTGSYEQYF. DNA for the CDR3: TGTGCCAGCAGTACTCGTGGGACAGGGTCCTACGAGCAGTACTTC.

The sample holds one count of this clone. The V and J genes are TRBV4-3 and TRBJ1-2; D may be TRBD1 (5 bases). Looked up from germline, CDR1 is LGHNA and CDR2 is YSLEER. Between the trimmed V and J ends, which lost 0 bases and 5 bases, there was a span of 13 bases. The CDR3 is made up of 15 amino acids. CDR3 DNA: TGCGCCAGCAGCCAAGATTGGGGGGTCCCTTATGGCTACACCTTC. Its translation: CASSQDWGVPYGYTF.

This clone was counted between two and nine times. The chain recombines TRBV5-8 with TRBJ2-5; 8 nucleotides match TRBD2. The J call may be mistaken, given a closer DNA end match to TRBJ2-7. The V gene's germline CDR1 is SGHTS and CDR2 YDEGEE. This CDR3 has 15 amino acids. CDR3: CASSRGGGARYEQYF. The CDR3 DNA is TGTGCCAGCAGCCGGGGGGGCGGAGCAAGGTACGAGCAGTACTTC.

This clone appeared a few times. The chain has TRBV5-4 and TRBJ2-1; 14 nucleotides match TRBD2. This CDR3 spans 15 amino acids. Germline V gene sequence: CDR1 SGHNT, CDR2 YYREEE (reference sequence). Germline trimming cut 4 bases from V and 10 bases from J; bases unmatched to any gene: 7. The chain's CDR3 is CASSPGTSGRMEQFF. The CDR3 DNA reads TGTGCCAGCAGCCCCGGGACTAGCGGGAGAATGGAGCAGTTCTTC.

The chain uses TRBV15 and TRBJ1-2; D is ambiguous. This CDR3 is built from 15 residues. CDR1 and CDR2 from the germline V gene are LNHNV and YYDKDF (reference sequence). V lost 0 bases and J 4 bases, leaving 12 bases between the germline ends. In DNA form, the CDR3 reads TGTGCCACCAGCAGAGATTTGAGCGTCGCCTATGGCTACACCTTC. Its translation: CATSRDLSVAYGYTF. The full variable domain, with the rest looked up from reference TRBV15 and TRBJ1-2, is DAMVIQNPRYQVTQFGKPVTLSCSQTLNHNVMYWYQQKSSQAPKLLFHYYDKDFNNEADTPDNFQSRRPNTSFCFLDIRSPGLGDTAMYLCATSRDLSVAYGYTFGSGTRLTVV.

Here the CDR3 reads CASTQGVSSVDTEAFF. The CDR3, as DNA: TGTGCCAGCACCCAGGGGGTTTCGTCGGTTGACACTGAAGCTTTCTTT. The chain carries TRBV7-9 and TRBJ1-1, with TRBD1 matching over 7 bases. The CDR3 is 16 residues long. CDR1 SEHNR and CDR2 FQNEAQ come from the germline V gene (reference sequence). V lost 7 bases and J lost 3; bases outside the gene matches: 14.

This clone was picked up a small number of times. V is TRBV6-6 and J is TRBJ1-2, with 8 bases matching TRBD1. After removal of 10 bases from V and 6 bases from J, the junction contained 10 bases not matched to a gene. CDR1 is MNHNY and CDR2 is SVGAGI in the germline V gene (reference sequence). This CDR3 region has 13 residues. The CDR3 here is CATLGQGRNGYTF. The CDR3 nucleotides are TGTGCCACCCTTGGACAGGGTCGTAATGGCTACACCTTC.

The J gene is TRBJ2-1, the V gene TRBV2; 7 bases fit TRBD2. Germline V CDR1 and CDR2: SNHLY, FYNNEI. This CDR3 is 15 amino acids long. The junction had 15 bases not matched to a gene; V was cut back by 6 bases and J by 10 bases. CDR3 coding DNA: TGTGCCAGCAGAGGGGAGGAAGCGGGGTTTGCCGAGCAGTTCTTC. Amino acid sequence: CASRGEEAGFAEQFF.

V is TRBV2 and J is TRBJ2-3; 13 bases align to TRBD2. The V segment lost 6 bases and the J segment 4 bases; nucleotides outside the gene matches: 4. This CDR3 spans 15 amino acids. Germline-derived CDR1 and CDR2 are SNHLY and FYNNEI. In DNA form, the CDR3 reads TGTGCCAGCAGAGGACTAGCGGGGGTACCAGATACGCAGTATTTT. Protein sequence: CASRGLAGVPDTQYF.